These 19 T cell receptor beta chains were all obtained from the same sample, sequenced in a study of blood T cell repertoires in COVID-19. The method was immunoSEQ multiplex PCR; TCRdb's version includes in-frame clones alone and lacks a portion of them. Among about 120,000 clones listed, roughly three quarters were seen once. Sequenced material: peripheral blood. The receptor source for this set is a woman in her sixties or seventies with acute or convalescent COVID-19.

J is TRBJ2-7 and V is TRBV7-8, with D perhaps TRBD2 (6 bases). The CDR3 runs to 12 residues. Between the trimmed V and J ends, which lost 5 bases and 3 bases, there was a span of 8 bases. Germline-derived CDR1 and CDR2 are SGHVS and FQNEAQ. The CDR3 coding sequence is TGTGCCAGCAGCCAGACTAGCTACGAGCAGTACTTC. Translated, it gives CASSQTSYEQYF.

This clone was observed a few times. This chain connects TRBV30 to TRBJ1-2; D not certain. V lost 2 bases, J lost 8 bases, and 15 bases lay in between. Germline V gene data show CDR1 as GTSNPN and CDR2 as SVGIG (reference sequence). There are 13 residues in the CDR3. The CDR3 DNA follows: TGTGCCTGGAGTTCCCTGGAGGACTTGGGCTACACCTTC. This sequence encodes CAWSSLEDLGYTF.

The chain uses TRBV18 and TRBJ2-4; 8 bases match TRBD1. V lost 4 bases to trimming and J lost 8 bases; unmatched junction nucleotides: 4. There are 13 residues in the CDR3. Per germline, CDR1 KGHSH and CDR2 LQKENI. The CDR3 DNA reads as TGTGCCAGCTCACTCCAGACAGGGGACATTCAGTACTTC. It yields the protein CASSLQTGDIQYF. The full variable domain, rest sourced from reference TRBV18 and TRBJ2-4, is NAGVMQNPRHLVRRRGQEARLRCSPMKGHSHVYWYRQLPEEGLKFMVYLQKENIIDESGMPKERFSAEFPKEGPSILRIQQVVRGDSAAYFCASSLQTGDIQYFGAGTRLSVL.

The V gene is TRBV28, the J gene TRBJ2-1, with D possibly matching TRBD2 (6 bases). The germline CDR1 and CDR2 sequences are MDHEN and SYDVKM. The CDR3 is made up of 15 amino acids. The ends were cut back, 6 bases at V and 5 bases at J, with 17 bases in the middle. The CDR3 loop reads CASSPIRDWNNEQFF. CDR3 nucleotide sequence: TGTGCCAGCAGCCCAATTCGGGACTGGAACAATGAGCAGTTCTTC.

The chain uses TRBV13 and TRBJ1-4; 9 nucleotides align to TRBD1. CDR1 is PRHDT and CDR2 is FYEKMQ in the germline V gene (reference sequence). The CDR3 has 14 amino acids. The trim removed 4 bases at V and 8 bases at J, leaving 5 bases unmatched. The CDR3 region is CASSSTDRGEKLFF. In DNA form, the CDR3 reads TGTGCCAGCAGCTCCACGGACAGGGGCGAAAAACTGTTTTTT.

V and J are TRBV27 and TRBJ1-2; 7 bases are a match to TRBD1. Germline V gene lookup returns CDR1 MNHEY and CDR2 SMNVEV (reference sequence). V was clipped by 6 bases and J by 8 bases; unmatched bases: 6. CDR3 length: 12 residues. The CDR3 sequence is CASSLQGYGYTF. CDR3 nucleotides: TGTGCCAGCAGCCTACAGGGGTACGGCTACACCTTC.

The J gene is TRBJ1-6, the V gene TRBV27; unclear D gene. CDR1 is MNHEY and CDR2 is SMNVEV in the germline V gene (reference sequence). V lost 2 bases and J lost 7, with 6 bases in between. The CDR3 is 13 residues long. CDR3 loop: CASSLARNSPLHF. The CDR3 nucleotides are TGTGCCAGCAGTTTAGCGAGGAATTCACCCCTCCACTTT.

This sequence joins TRBV19 and TRBJ2-3; TRBD2 aligns across 10 bases. CDR1 is LNHDA and CDR2 is SQIVND in the germline V gene (reference sequence). The CDR3 totals 17 residues. V shed 5 bases and J 5 bases; nucleotides not matched to a gene: 13. CDR3 loop: CASSPRGSGGAGDTQYF. For the CDR3, the DNA is TGTGCCAGTAGTCCCCGGGGGAGCGGGGGGGCAGGAGATACGCAGTATTTT.

This clone has a handful of counts. The genes are TRBV6-5 and TRBJ2-1, with D possibly matching TRBD2 (5 bases). Germline CDR1 reads MNHEY; CDR2 reads SVGAGI. CDR3 size: 13 residues. Trimming took off 10 bases at V and 2 bases at J, with 12 bases between the two ends. Here the CDR3 reads CATVSGTYNEQFF. Written as DNA, the CDR3 is TGTGCCACCGTATCCGGGACCTACAATGAGCAGTTCTTC.

The chain recombines TRBV4-1 with TRBJ2-7; D is perhaps TRBD2 (6 bases). From germline, CDR1 is MGHRA and CDR2 YSYEKL. V lost 0 bases to trimming and J lost 2 bases, with 17 bases between them. The CDR3 extends over 17 amino acids. CDR3 protein: CASSQDRGGAFPYEQYF. The CDR3 region has the DNA TGCGCCAGCAGCCAAGATCGGGGCGGGGCCTTTCCCTACGAGCAGTACTTC.

The chain uses TRBV28 and TRBJ2-5; no clear D. CDR3 size: 13 residues. V was shortened by 2 bases and J by 0 bases, with 4 bases between the two germline ends. The germline V gene encodes CDR1 MDHEN and CDR2 SYDVKM. CDR3 amino acids: CASSLTYQETQYF. CDR3 nucleotide sequence: TGTGCCAGCAGTTTAACTTACCAAGAGACCCAGTACTTC.

Written as DNA, the CDR3 is TGTGCCAGCAGCGTTGACGGAGTGAACACTGAAGCTTTCTTT. Its protein product is CASSVDGVNTEAFF. V usage is TRBV7-9 and J usage is TRBJ1-1; no firm D call. V was shortened by 5 bases and J by 0 bases, with 10 bases between the two germline ends. Germline-derived CDR1 and CDR2 are SEHNR and FQNEAQ (reference sequence). The CDR3 totals 14 residues.

The chain joins TRBV6-5 to TRBJ2-7; no clear D gene. The V end lost 0 bases, the J end lost 3 bases, and 12 bases lay between the germline ends. CDR3 length: 15 amino acids. CDR1 and CDR2 from the germline V gene are MNHEY and SVGAGI. The CDR3 is CASSYSRDINYEQYF. The DNA of the CDR3 is TGTGCCAGCAGTTACTCACGAGACATAAACTACGAGCAGTACTTC.

The chain carries TRBV6-2 or TRBV6-3 and TRBJ1-1; tentative D call: TRBD1 (5 bases). The germline V and J ends were trimmed by 2 bases and 8 bases, with 12 bases remaining between them. The germline gives CDR1 MNHEY, CDR2 SVGEGT. The CDR3 is made up of 13 amino acids. DNA of the CDR3: TGTGCCAGCAGTTACAATAGGGGTGGAGAAGCTTTCTTT. This sequence encodes CASSYNRGGEAFF.

The chain carries TRBV18 and TRBJ2-5; D not certain. Per germline, CDR1 KGHSH and CDR2 LQKENI. V lost 4 bases and J 0 bases, leaving 3 bases between the germline ends. This CDR3 comprises 12 residues. CDR3 amino acids: CASSLNQETQYF. The DNA for the CDR3 is TGTGCCAGCTCACTCAACCAAGAGACCCAGTACTTC.

The genes are TRBV7-9 and TRBJ2-7, with D tentatively TRBD1 (8 bases). The CDR3 is 15 amino acids. The germline CDR1 and CDR2 sequences are SEHNR and FQNEAQ (reference sequence). The V end was cut by 6 bases, the J end by 1 base, with 16 bases between. The CDR3 bases are TGTGCCAGCAGGTCGGACAGGGAGGGTTCCTACGAGCAGTACTTC. Protein product: CASRSDREGSYEQYF. The variable domain in full, completed from reference TRBV7-9 and TRBJ2-7, reads DTGVSQNPRHKITKRGQNVTFRCDPISEHNRLYWYRQTLGQGPEFLTYFQNEAQLEKSRLLSDRFSAERPKGSFSTLEIQRTEQGDSAMYLCASRSDREGSYEQYFGPGTRLTVT.

V gene TRBV5-4 combines with J gene TRBJ1-1; no clear D gene. The CDR3 contains 14 residues. V lost 0 bases, J lost 1 base, and 7 bases lay in between. The germline CDR1 and CDR2 sequences are SGHNT and YYREEE (reference sequence). CDR3 protein: CASSLGTRNTEAFF. The CDR3 DNA is TGTGCCAGCAGCTTGGGCACCAGGAACACTGAAGCTTTCTTT.

V and J are TRBV5-4 and TRBJ2-1, with TRBD2 identical over 14 bases. The CDR3 extends over 17 amino acids. CDR1 and CDR2 (germline): SGHNT, YYREEE (reference sequence). J gave up 4 bases and V 4 bases, and 7 bases lay outside the gene matches. The CDR3 spells CASSGGTSGSRYNEQFF. In DNA form, the CDR3 reads TGTGCCAGCAGCGGAGGGACTAGCGGGAGTAGGTACAATGAGCAGTTCTTC. The full variable domain, its missing parts supplied by reference TRBV5-4 and TRBJ2-1, is ETGVTQSPTHLIKTRGQQVTLRCSSQSGHNTVSWYQQALGQGPQFIFQYYREEENGRGNFPPRFSGLQFPNYSSELNVNALELDDSALYLCASSGGTSGSRYNEQFFGPGTRLTVL.

This clone was found many times. This sequence joins TRBV28 and TRBJ1-2; D perhaps matches TRBD1 (5 bases). The CDR3 runs 15 residues. Trimming removed 3 bases from V and 4 bases from J, with 15 bases in between. Germline loops: CDR1 MDHEN, CDR2 SYDVKM. Written as DNA, the CDR3 is TGTGCCAGCAGTTTCCTGGGGGGTAGTGGCTATGGCTACACCTTC. Its translation: CASSFLGGSGYGYTF.